The TCR beta chain described here comes from a study of blood T cell repertoires in COVID-19. Study at large: Collection of acute and convalescent COVID-19 samples took place in the United States, Italy and Spain.

This table comes from immunoSEQ multiplex PCR, and its TCRdb copy is limited to in-frame clones, with some not included. The table shows 200,000 to 250,000 clones, with around nine tenths occurring only once. Participants were aged about 18 to 90 years, lived in over 20 US areas, and enrolled virtually. The CDR3 is made up of 12 amino acids. Trimming cost V 1 base and J 5 bases, with 9 bases left between them. Germline lookup yields CDR1 SQVTM and CDR2 ANQGSEA. The sequenced sample was PBMCs or T cells enriched from blood (not recorded which). The chain is built from TRBV29-1 and TRBJ2-7, with a tentative D call TRBD1 (6 bases). This clonotype was obtained from a woman in her forties or fifties with acute COVID-19. In nucleotides, the CDR3 is TGCAGCGTTGAAGCCTACAGGGACGAGCAGTACTTC. It codes for CSVEAYRDEQYF.